These 20 T cell receptor beta chains were all obtained from the same sample, sequenced in a study of control samples from healthy donors and cancer patients (dated by TCRdb to the early 2020s). The receptor library was made with the immunoSEQ multiplex PCR assay. TCRdb limited this immuneACCESS table to in-frame rearrangements with V and J called. A share of clones is missing; checked studies link under half to unresolved V genes, and the rest is unexplained. Across this sample there are about 100,000 clones, with 80% to 90% seen only once. Approximately 8.3% of the sample is held by the ten biggest clonotypes. The sequenced sample consisted of blood. The receptors were sampled from a man aged 25-40 years in good health.

This chain joins TRBV12-3 or TRBV12-4 and TRBJ1-2; 9 nucleotides align to TRBD1. The CDR3 loop spans 13 amino acids. With 7 bases clipped from V and 4 bases from J, the junction kept 4 bases outside the gene matches. This CDR3 reads CASNGQGSYGYTF. The CDR3 nucleotides read TGTGCCAGCAACGGACAGGGGAGCTATGGCTACACCTTC.

The V call is TRBV27, the J call TRBJ2-7; D is ambiguous. Germline V gene sequence: CDR1 MNHEY, CDR2 SMNVEV (reference sequence). Trimming removed 5 bases at V and 0 bases at J, with 8 bases between. The CDR3 spans 13 residues. CDR3 sequence: CASSPRSSYEQYF. The CDR3 nucleotides read TGTGCCAGCAGTCCACGCAGCTCCTACGAGCAGTACTTC.

The chain employs TRBV2 and TRBJ2-5; the D gene is possibly TRBD1 (5 bases). The V gene lost 4 bases and the J gene lost 1 base, with 13 bases spanning the gap. CDR1 and CDR2 (germline): SNHLY, FYNNEI. This CDR3 contains 15 residues. CDR3 DNA sequence: TGTGCCAGCAGTGGGACAAGCCGAATCCAAGAGACCCAGTACTTC. This sequence encodes CASSGTSRIQETQYF. The complete variable domain, with remaining parts taken from reference TRBV2 and TRBJ2-5, reads EPEVTQTPSHQVTQMGQEVILRCVPISNHLYFYWYRQILGQKVEFLVSFYNNEISEKSEIFDDQFSVERPDGSNFTLKIRSTKLEDSAMYFCASSGTSRIQETQYFGPGTRLLVL.

The rearrangement links TRBV2 to TRBJ2-1; 8 bases match TRBD2. This CDR3 is built from 11 residues. Germline lookup yields CDR1 SNHLY and CDR2 FYNNEI. The J segment lost 15 bases and the V segment lost 6 bases, leaving 7 bases of the junction unmatched. CDR3 sequence (DNA): TGTGCCAGCAGGTCCGGGACTAGTCCGTTCTTC. It translates to CASRSGTSPFF.

The chain couples TRBV7-7 to TRBJ1-3; D is uncertain. Trimming removed 5 bases from V and 3 bases from J, with 2 bases in between. CDR1 and CDR2 from the germline V gene are SSHAT and FNYEAQ (reference sequence). The CDR3 loop spans 11 amino acids. The CDR3 region has the DNA TGTGCCAGCAGCAATGGAAACACCATATATTTT. It codes for CASSNGNTIYF.

This clone was recorded once. The chain carries TRBV7-9 and TRBJ1-1; D remains unclear. Germline V CDR1 and CDR2: SEHNR, FQNEAQ (reference sequence). The V end lost 3 bases, the J end lost 4 bases, and 6 bases lay between the germline ends. The CDR3 is 12 amino acids. CDR3: CASSFGATEAFF. CDR3 DNA sequence: TGTGCCAGCAGCTTTGGAGCCACTGAAGCTTTCTTT.

This clone was seen only once. The chain has TRBV28 and TRBJ2-2; 7 bases fit TRBD2. Germline assignment: CDR1 MDHEN and CDR2 SYDVKM. This CDR3 comprises 16 residues. V was clipped by 5 bases and J by 3 bases; unmatched bases: 9. The CDR3 is CASSGRAGVHTGELFF. In DNA, the CDR3 is TGTGCCAGCAGTGGTCGTGCGGGAGTGCACACCGGGGAGCTGTTTTTT.

The chain couples TRBV7-8 to TRBJ2-7; 11 bases are shared with TRBD1. The CDR3 is 13 residues long. J was trimmed by 7 bases and V by 4 bases; bases with no gene match: 3. Germline values: CDR1 SGHVS, CDR2 FQNEAQ. As DNA, the CDR3 is TGTGCCAGCAGCTGGGACAGGGGGAGTGAGCAGTACTTC. It is translated as CASSWDRGSEQYF.

The chain is built from TRBV7-9 and TRBJ1-2; D might be TRBD1 (6 bases). Germline V lookup: CDR1 SEHNR, CDR2 FQNEAQ (reference sequence). V was clipped by 1 base and J by 3 bases, with 15 bases between them. CDR3 length: 16 amino acids. CDR3 protein: CASSLGGTTTDYGYTF. CDR3 in DNA: TGTGCCAGCAGCTTAGGGGGGACAACCACTGACTATGGCTACACCTTC. Drawing the rest from reference TRBV7-9 and TRBJ1-2, the complete variable domain is DTGVSQNPRHKITKRGQNVTFRCDPISEHNRLYWYRQTLGQGPEFLTYFQNEAQLEKSRLLSDRFSAERPKGSFSTLEIQRTEQGDSAMYLCASSLGGTTTDYGYTFGSGTRLTVV.

V usage is TRBV6-2 or TRBV6-3 and J usage is TRBJ2-5, with 9 bases fitting TRBD1. The CDR3 has 18 residues. Per germline, CDR1 MNHEY and CDR2 SVGEGT. J lost 5 bases, V lost 4 bases, and 17 bases had no gene match. CDR3 nucleotides: TGTGCCAGCAGTTGGGACAGGGCTGCGGGCCAACCTGGGGAGACCCAGTACTTC. Its translation is CASSWDRAAGQPGETQYF.

This sequence joins TRBV7-9 and TRBJ2-5; TRBD1 aligns across 8 bases. CDR3 length: 14 residues. Germline V gives CDR1 SEHNR, CDR2 FQNEAQ (reference sequence). V gave up 5 bases and J gave up 5 bases; unmatched junction bases: 7. CDR3 loop: CASSIPGGGETQYF. DNA of the CDR3: TGTGCCAGCAGCATCCCAGGGGGCGGTGAGACCCAGTACTTC.

CDR3 protein: CASTLMGGSYGYTF. CDR3 bases: TGTGCCAGCACCCTAATGGGGGGTAGCTATGGCTACACCTTC. The V gene is TRBV5-4, the J gene TRBJ1-2, with D tentatively TRBD1 (5 bases). Germline assignment: CDR1 SGHNT and CDR2 YYREEE (reference sequence). V lost 6 bases, J lost 4 bases, and 16 bases lay in between. This CDR3 has 14 residues.

The rearrangement uses TRBV7-3 and TRBJ1-1; D is ambiguous. Trimming cost V 8 bases and J 0 bases, with 10 bases left between them. Germline CDR1 and CDR2: SGHTA and FQGTGA. CDR3 length: 13 amino acids. The CDR3 spells CASRREMNTEAFF. CDR3 DNA sequence: TGTGCCAGCCGGAGGGAGATGAACACTGAAGCTTTCTTT.

The chain has TRBV7-3 and TRBJ1-2; 8 bases match TRBD1. J gave up 7 bases and V 2 bases, and 6 bases lay outside the gene matches. From germline, CDR1 is SGHTA and CDR2 FQGTGA. CDR3 length equals 14 residues. The CDR3 nucleotides read TGTGCCAGCAGCTTATATACAGGGGGAGGTGGCTACACCTTC. Protein: CASSLYTGGGGYTF.

The chain carries TRBV7-9 and TRBJ2-3, with 9 bases fitting TRBD1. Germline CDR1 reads SEHNR; CDR2 reads FQNEAQ (reference sequence). V was clipped by 5 bases and J by 1 base; unmatched bases: 7. The CDR3 consists of 16 residues. Written as DNA, the CDR3 is TGTGCCAGCAGCCGGGACAGGGTTATCCGCACAGATACGCAGTATTTT. Protein sequence: CASSRDRVIRTDTQYF.

The chain employs TRBV4-1 and TRBJ1-5; no definite D call. The CDR3 is made up of 13 amino acids. Germline V gives CDR1 MGHRA, CDR2 YSYEKL. Trimming shortened V by 0 bases and J by 7 bases, and 7 bases separated the two germline ends. This CDR3 reads CASSQDLTQPQHF. The CDR3 DNA is TGCGCCAGCAGCCAAGATTTAACCCAGCCCCAGCATTTT.

The V gene is TRBV3-1 (or the pseudogene TRBV3-2), the J gene TRBJ2-1, with 8 bases matching TRBD2. The germline CDR1 and CDR2 sequences are LGHDT and YNNKEL (reference sequence). The CDR3 has 16 amino acids. The V segment lost 4 bases and the J segment 6 bases; nucleotides outside the gene matches: 11. CDR3 bases: TGTGCCAGCAGCCTCAATAGGGGTCGGGAGGGCAATGAGCAGTTCTTC. This sequence encodes CASSLNRGREGNEQFF.

The chain joins TRBV27 to TRBJ1-2, with 7 bases identical to TRBD1. V was clipped by 2 bases and J by 4 bases; unmatched bases: 4. The germline V gene has CDR1 MNHEY and CDR2 SMNVEV (reference sequence). This CDR3 spans 14 amino acids. The CDR3 loop reads CASSLRQGRYGYTF. CDR3 bases: TGTGCCAGCAGTTTAAGACAGGGACGCTATGGCTACACCTTC.

This clone has only one observation. The V and J genes are TRBV12-2 and TRBJ1-2. TRBV12-2 is a recognized pseudogene. The CDR3 contains 13 residues. The CDR3 here is CASRYPVTCGYTF. CDR3 DNA: TGTGCAAGTCGCTACCCCGTAACCTGTGGCTACACCTTC.

The V gene is TRBV19, the J gene TRBJ2-7; the match to TRBD2 covers 9 bases. The germline CDR1 and CDR2 sequences are LNHDA and SQIVND (reference sequence). CDR3 length: 13 amino acids. The V gene end was trimmed by 8 bases and the J gene end by 3 bases; junction bases not matched to a gene: 5. This CDR3 reads CASGPSGIYEQYF. The DNA of the CDR3 is TGTGCCAGTGGGCCTAGCGGGATCTACGAGCAGTACTTC.